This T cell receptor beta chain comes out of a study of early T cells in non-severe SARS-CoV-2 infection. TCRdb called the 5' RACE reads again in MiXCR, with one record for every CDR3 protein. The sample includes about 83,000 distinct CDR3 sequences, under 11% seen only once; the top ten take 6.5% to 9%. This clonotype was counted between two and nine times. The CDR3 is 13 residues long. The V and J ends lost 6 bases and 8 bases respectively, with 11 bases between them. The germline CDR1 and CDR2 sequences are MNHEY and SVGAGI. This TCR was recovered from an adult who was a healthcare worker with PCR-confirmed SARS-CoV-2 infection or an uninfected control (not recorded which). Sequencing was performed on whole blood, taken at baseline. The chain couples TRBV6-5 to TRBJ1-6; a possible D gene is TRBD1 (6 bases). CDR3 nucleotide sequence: TGTGCCAGCAGACAGGGTAGAGATTCACCCCTCCACTTT. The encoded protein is CASRQGRDSPLHF.